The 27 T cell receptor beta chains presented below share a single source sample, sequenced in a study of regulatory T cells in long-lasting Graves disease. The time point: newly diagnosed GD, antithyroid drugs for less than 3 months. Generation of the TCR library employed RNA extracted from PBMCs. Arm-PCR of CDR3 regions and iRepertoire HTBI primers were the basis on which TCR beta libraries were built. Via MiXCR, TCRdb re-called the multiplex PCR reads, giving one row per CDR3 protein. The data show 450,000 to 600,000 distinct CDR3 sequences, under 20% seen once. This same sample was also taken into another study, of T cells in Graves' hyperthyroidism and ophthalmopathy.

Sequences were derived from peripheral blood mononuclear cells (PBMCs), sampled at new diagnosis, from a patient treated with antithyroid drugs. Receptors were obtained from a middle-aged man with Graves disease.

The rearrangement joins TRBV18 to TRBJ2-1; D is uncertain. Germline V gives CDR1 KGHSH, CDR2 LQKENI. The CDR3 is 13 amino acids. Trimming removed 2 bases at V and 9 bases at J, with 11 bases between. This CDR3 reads CASSPGTRSEQFF. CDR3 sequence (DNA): TGTGCCAGCTCACCAGGAACAAGATCTGAGCAGTTCTTC.

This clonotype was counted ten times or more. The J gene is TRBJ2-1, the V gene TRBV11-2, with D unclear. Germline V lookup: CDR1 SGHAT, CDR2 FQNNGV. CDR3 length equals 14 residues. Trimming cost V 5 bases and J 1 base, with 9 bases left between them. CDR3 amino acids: CASSHTLSYNEQFF. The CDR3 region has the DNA TGTGCCAGCAGCCATACGCTTTCCTACAATGAGCAGTTCTTC.

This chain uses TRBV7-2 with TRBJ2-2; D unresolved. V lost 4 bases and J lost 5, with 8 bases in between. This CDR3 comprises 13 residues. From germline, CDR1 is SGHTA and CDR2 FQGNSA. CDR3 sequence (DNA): TGTGCCAGCAGCTCGAGGTGGACCGGGGAGCTGTTTTTT. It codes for CASSSRWTGELFF.

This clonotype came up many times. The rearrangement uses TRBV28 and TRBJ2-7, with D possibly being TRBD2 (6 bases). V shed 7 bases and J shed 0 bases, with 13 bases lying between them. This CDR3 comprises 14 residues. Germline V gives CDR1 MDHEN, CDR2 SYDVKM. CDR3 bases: TGTGCCAGCACCATGGGACTCGGCTCCTACGAGCAGTACTTC. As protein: CASTMGLGSYEQYF.

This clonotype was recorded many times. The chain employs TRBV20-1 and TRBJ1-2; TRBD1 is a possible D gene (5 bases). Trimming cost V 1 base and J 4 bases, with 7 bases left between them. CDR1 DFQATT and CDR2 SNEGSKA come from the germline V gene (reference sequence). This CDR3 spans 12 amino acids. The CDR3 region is CSARVGGYGYTF. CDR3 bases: TGCAGTGCTAGAGTGGGGGGCTATGGCTACACCTTC.

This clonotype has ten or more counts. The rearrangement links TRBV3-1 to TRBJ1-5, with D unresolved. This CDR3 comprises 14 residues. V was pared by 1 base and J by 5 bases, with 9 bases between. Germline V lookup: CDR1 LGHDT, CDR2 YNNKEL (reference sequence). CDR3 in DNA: TGTGCCAGCAGCCAAGTTGGCACACATCAGCCCCAGCATTTT. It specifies CASSQVGTHQPQHF. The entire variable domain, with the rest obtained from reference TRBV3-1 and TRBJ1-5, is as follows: DTAVSQTPKYLVTQMGNDKSIKCEQNLGHDTMYWYKQDSKKFLKIMFSYNNKELIINETVPNRFSPKSPDKAHLNLHINSLELGDSAVYFCASSQVGTHQPQHFGDGTRLSIL.

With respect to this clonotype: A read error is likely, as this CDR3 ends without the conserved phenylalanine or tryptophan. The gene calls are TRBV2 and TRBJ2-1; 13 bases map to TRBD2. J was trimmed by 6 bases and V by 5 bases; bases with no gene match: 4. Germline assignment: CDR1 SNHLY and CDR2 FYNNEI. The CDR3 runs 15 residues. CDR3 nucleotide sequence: TGTGCCAGCAGTCGGACTAGCGGGGGCCTCAATGAGCAGTTCCTC. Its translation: CASSRTSGGLNEQFL.

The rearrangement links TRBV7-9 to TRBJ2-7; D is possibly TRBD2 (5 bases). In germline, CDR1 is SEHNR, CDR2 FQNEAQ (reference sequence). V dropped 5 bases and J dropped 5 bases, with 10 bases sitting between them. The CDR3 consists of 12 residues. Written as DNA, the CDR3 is TGTGCCAGCAGCCGGGATCCGGACGAGCAGTACTTC. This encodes CASSRDPDEQYF.

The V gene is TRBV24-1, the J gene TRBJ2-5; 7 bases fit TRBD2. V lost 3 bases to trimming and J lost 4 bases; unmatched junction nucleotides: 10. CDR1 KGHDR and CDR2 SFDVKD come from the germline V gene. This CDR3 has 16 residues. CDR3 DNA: TGTGCCACCAGTGATGCTAGCGGAACTTACCGAGAGACCCAGTACTTC. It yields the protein CATSDASGTYRETQYF.

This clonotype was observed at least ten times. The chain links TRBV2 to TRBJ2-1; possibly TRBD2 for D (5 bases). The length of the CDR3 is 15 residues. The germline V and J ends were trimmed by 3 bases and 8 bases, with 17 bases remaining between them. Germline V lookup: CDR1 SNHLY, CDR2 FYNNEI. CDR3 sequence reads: CASSDRGPYLDEQFF. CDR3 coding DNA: TGTGCCAGCAGTGATCGGGGTCCCTACTTGGATGAGCAGTTCTTC.

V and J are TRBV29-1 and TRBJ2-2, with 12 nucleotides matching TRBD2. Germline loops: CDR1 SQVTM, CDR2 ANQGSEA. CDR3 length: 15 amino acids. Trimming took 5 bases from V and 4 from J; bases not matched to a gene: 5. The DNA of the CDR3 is TGCAGCGTTCGACTAGCGGGAGTGGTCACCGGGGAGCTGTTTTTT. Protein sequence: CSVRLAGVVTGELFF.

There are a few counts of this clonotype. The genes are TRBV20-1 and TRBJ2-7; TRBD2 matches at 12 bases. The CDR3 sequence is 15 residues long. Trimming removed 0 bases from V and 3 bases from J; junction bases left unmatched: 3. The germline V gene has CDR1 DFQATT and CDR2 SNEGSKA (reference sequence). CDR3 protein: CSARDRTSGVYEQYF. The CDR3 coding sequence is TGCAGTGCTAGAGACCGGACTAGCGGGGTCTACGAGCAGTACTTC.

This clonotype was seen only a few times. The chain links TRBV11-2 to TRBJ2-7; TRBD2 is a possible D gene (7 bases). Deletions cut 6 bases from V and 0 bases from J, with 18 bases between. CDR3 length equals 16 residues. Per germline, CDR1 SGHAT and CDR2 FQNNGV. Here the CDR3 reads CASSRGAGLGSYEQYF. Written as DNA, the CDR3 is TGTGCCAGCAGTCGGGGGGCGGGCTTGGGCTCCTACGAGCAGTACTTC.

The CDR3 loop reads CSVGQGPLRAKNIQYF. CDR3 nucleotide sequence: TGCAGTGTTGGCCAGGGGCCCTTGAGAGCCAAAAACATTCAGTACTTC. J is TRBJ2-4 and V is TRBV20-1; D might be TRBD1 (6 bases). The length of the CDR3 is 16 residues. V was shortened by 7 bases and J by 0 bases, with 19 bases between the two germline ends. Germline V gives CDR1 DFQATT, CDR2 SNEGSKA (reference sequence).

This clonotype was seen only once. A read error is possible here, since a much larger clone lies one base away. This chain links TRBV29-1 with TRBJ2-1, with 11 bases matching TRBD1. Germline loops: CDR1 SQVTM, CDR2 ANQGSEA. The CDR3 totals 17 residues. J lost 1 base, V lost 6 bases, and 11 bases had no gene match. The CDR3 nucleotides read TGCAGCGTCCGATCTTTGGGACAGGGGGATTCCTACAATGAGCAGTTCTTC. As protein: CSVRSLGQGDSYNEQFF.

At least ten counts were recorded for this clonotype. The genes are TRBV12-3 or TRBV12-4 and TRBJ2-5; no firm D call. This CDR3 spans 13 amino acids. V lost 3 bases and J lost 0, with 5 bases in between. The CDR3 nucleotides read TGTGCCAGCAGTTTGGCCAACCAAGAGACCCAGTACTTC. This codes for CASSLANQETQYF.

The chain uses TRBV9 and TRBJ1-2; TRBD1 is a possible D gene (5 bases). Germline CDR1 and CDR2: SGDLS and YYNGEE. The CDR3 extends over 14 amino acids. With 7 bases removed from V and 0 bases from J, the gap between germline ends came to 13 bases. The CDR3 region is CASGGGTTNYGYTF. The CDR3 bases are TGTGCCAGCGGGGGGGGGACGACTAACTATGGCTACACCTTC.

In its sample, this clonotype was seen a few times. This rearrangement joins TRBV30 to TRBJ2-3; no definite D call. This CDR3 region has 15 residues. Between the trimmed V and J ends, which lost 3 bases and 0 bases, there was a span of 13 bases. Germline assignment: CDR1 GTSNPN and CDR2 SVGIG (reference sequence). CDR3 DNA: TGTGCCTGGAGGGGCCGGCTGACTAGCACAGATACGCAGTATTTT. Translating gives CAWRGRLTSTDTQYF.

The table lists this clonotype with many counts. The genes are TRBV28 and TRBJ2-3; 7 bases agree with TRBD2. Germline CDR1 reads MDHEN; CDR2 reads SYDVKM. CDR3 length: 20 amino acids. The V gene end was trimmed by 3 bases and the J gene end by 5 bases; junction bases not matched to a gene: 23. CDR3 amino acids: CASSLDRLAVQGARGDTQYF. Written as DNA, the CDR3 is TGTGCCAGCAGTTTGGACCGACTAGCTGTTCAGGGAGCACGGGGAGATACGCAGTATTTT.

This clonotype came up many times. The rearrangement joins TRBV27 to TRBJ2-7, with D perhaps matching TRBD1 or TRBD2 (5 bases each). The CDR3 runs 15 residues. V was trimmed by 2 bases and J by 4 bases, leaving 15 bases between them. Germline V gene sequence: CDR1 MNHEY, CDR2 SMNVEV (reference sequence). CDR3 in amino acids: CASSLERGPMYEQYF. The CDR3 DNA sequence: TGTGCCAGCAGTTTAGAGAGGGGCCCCATGTACGAGCAGTACTTC.

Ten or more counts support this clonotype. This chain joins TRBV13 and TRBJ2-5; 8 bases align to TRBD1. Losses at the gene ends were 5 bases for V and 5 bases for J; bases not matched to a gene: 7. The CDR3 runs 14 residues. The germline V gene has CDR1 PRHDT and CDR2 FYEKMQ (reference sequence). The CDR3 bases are TGTGCCAGCAGCGTCCGGGACAGGTTTGAGACCCAGTACTTC. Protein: CASSVRDRFETQYF.

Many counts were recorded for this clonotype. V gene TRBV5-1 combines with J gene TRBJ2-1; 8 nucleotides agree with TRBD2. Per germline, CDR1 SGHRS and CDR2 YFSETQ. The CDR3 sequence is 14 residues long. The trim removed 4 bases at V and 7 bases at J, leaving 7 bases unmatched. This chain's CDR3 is CASSELAARNEQFF. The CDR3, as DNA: TGCGCCAGCAGCGAACTAGCGGCGAGGAATGAGCAGTTCTTC.

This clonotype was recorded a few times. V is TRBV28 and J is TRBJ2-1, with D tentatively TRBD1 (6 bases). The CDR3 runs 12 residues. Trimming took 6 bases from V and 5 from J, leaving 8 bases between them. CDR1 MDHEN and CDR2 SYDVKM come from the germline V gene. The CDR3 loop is CASSWTDNEQFF. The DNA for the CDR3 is TGTGCCAGCAGCTGGACAGACAATGAGCAGTTCTTC.

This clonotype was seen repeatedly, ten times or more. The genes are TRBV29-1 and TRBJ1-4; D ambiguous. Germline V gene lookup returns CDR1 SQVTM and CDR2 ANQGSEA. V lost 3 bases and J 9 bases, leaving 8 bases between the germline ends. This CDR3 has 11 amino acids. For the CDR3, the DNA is TGCAGCGTTGATTCAGGACAAAAACTGTTTTTT. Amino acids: CSVDSGQKLFF.

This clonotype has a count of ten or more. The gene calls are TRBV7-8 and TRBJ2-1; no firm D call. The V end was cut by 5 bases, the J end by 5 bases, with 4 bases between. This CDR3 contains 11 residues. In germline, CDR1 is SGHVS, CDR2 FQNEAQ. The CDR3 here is CASSVNNEQFF. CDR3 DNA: TGTGCCAGCAGCGTAAACAATGAGCAGTTCTTC.

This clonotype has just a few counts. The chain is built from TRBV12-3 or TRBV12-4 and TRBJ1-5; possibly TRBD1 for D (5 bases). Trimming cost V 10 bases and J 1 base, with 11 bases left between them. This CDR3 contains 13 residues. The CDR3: CATRVGSNQPQHF. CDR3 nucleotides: TGTGCCACCAGGGTAGGGAGCAATCAGCCCCAGCATTTT.

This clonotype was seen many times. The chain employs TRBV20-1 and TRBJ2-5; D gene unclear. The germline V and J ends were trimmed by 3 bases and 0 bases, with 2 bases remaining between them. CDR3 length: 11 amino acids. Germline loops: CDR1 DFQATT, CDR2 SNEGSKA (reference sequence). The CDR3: CSASDQETQYF. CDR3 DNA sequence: TGCAGTGCTAGTGACCAAGAGACCCAGTACTTC.